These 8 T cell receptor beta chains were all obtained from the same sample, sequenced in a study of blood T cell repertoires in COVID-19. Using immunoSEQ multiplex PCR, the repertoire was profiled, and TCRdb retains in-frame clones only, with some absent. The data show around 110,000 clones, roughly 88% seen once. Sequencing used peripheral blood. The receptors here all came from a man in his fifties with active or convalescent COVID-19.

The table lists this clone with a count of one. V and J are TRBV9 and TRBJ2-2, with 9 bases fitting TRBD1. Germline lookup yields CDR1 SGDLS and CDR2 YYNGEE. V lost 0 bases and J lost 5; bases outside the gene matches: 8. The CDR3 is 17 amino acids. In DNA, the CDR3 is TGTGCCAGCAGCGTAGCTAGAGAGACAGGGGGGACCGGGGAGCTGTTTTTT. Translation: CASSVARETGGTGELFF. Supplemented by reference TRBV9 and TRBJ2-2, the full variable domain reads DSGVTQTPKHLITATGQRVTLRCSPRSGDLSVYWYQQSLDQGLQFLIQYYNGEERAKGNILERFSAQQFPDLHSELNLSSLELGDSALYFCASSVARETGGTGELFFGEGSRLTVL.

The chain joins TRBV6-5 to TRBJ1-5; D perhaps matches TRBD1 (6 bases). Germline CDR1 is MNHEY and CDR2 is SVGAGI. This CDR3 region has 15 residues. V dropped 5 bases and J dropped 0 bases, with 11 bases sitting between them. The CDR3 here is CASSRTAYSNQPQHF. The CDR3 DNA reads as TGTGCCAGCAGTCGGACAGCATATAGCAATCAGCCCCAGCATTTT.

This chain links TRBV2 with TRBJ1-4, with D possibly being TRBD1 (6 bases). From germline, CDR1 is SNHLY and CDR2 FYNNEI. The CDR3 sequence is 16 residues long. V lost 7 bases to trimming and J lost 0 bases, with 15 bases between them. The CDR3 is CASNLGGRATNEKLFF. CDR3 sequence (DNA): TGTGCCAGCAACCTAGGGGGACGGGCAACTAATGAAAAACTGTTTTTT.

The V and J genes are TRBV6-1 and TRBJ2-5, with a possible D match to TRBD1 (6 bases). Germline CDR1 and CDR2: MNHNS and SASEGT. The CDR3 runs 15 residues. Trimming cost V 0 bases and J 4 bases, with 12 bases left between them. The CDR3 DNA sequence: TGTGCCAGCAGTGAAGCCAGGGGTGTCCCAGAGACCCAGTACTTC. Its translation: CASSEARGVPETQYF.

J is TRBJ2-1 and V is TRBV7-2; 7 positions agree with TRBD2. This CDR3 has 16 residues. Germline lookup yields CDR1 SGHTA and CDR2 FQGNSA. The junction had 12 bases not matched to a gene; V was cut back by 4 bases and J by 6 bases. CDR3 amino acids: CASSWVFGGEGNEQFF. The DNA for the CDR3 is TGTGCCAGCAGCTGGGTCTTCGGCGGGGAGGGCAATGAGCAGTTCTTC.

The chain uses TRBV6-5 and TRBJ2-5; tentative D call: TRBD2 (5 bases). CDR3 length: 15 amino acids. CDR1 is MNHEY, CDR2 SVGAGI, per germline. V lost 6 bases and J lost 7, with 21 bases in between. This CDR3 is CASSPHGEGSRTQYF. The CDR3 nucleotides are TGTGCCAGCAGCCCACATGGGGAAGGGAGTCGGACCCAGTACTTC.

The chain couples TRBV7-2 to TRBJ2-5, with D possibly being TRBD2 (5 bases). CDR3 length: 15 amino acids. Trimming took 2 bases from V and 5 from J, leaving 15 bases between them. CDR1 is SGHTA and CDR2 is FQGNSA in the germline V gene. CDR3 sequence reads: CASSLKPGSWETQYF. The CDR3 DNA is TGTGCCAGCAGCTTAAAGCCGGGATCGTGGGAGACCCAGTACTTC.

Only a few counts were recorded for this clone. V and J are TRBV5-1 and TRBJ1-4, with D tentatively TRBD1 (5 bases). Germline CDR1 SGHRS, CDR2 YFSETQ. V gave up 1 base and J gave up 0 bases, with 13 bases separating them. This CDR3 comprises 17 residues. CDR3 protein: CASSLQGTISTNEKLFF. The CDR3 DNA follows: TGCGCCAGCAGCTTGCAGGGTACGATTTCAACTAATGAAAAACTGTTTTTT.